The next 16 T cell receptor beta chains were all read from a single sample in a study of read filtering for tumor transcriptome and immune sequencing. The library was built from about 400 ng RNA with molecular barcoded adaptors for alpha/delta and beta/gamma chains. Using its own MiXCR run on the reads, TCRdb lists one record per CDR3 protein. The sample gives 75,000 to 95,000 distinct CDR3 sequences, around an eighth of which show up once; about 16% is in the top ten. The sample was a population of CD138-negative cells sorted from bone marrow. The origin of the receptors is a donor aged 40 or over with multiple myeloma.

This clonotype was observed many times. CDR3 residues: CASNPAGQYTEAFF. The CDR3 DNA sequence: TGTGCCAGCAACCCAGCGGGACAGTACACTGAAGCTTTCTTT. The chain uses TRBV28 and TRBJ1-1; TRBD1 matches 7 bases. The germline gives CDR1 MDHEN, CDR2 SYDVKM. This CDR3 is 14 amino acids long. The V and J ends lost 7 bases and 3 bases, in that order; junction bases with no gene match: 8.

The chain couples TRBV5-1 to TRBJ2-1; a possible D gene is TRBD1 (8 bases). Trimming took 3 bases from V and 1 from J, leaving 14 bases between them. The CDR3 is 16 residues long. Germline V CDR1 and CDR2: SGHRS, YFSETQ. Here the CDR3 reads CASSSGQGGSYNEQFF. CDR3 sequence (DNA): TGCGCCAGCAGCTCCGGACAGGGAGGGTCCTACAATGAGCAGTTCTTC.

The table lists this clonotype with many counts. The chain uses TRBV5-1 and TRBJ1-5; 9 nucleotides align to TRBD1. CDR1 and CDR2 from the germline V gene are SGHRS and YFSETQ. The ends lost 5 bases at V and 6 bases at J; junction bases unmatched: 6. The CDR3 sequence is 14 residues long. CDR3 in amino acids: CASSPGTGTQPQHF. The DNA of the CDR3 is TGCGCCAGCAGTCCCGGGACAGGGACTCAGCCCCAGCATTTT.

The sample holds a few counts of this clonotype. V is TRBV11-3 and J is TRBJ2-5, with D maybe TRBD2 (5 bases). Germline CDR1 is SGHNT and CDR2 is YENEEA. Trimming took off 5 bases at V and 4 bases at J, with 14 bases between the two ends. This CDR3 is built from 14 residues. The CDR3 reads CASSLIDRGETQYF. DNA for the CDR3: TGTGCCAGCAGCCTTATAGATCGGGGAGAGACCCAGTACTTC.

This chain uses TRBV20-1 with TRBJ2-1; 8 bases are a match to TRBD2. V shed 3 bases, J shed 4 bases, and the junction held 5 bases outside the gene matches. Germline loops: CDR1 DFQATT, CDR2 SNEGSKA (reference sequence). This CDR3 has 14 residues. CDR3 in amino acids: CSASGRAAYNEQFF. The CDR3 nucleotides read TGCAGTGCTAGCGGGAGGGCCGCGTACAATGAGCAGTTCTTC.

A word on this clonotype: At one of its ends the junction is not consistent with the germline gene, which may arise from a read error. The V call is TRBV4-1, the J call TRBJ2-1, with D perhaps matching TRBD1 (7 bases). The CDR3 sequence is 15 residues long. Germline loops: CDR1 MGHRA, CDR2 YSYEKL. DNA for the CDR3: TGTGCCAGCAGCCAGGGGGGACAGCCTTACAATGAGCAGTTCTTC. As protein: CASSQGGQPYNEQFF.

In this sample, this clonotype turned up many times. CDR3 sequence: CASSSDNTYNEQFF. The CDR3 DNA follows: TGTGCCAGCAGCTCGGACAACACCTACAATGAGCAGTTCTTC. The gene calls are TRBV11-2 and TRBJ2-1; the D gene is possibly TRBD1 (5 bases). This CDR3 has 14 amino acids. Germline V gene data show CDR1 as SGHAT and CDR2 as FQNNGV. V was clipped by 4 bases and J by 2 bases, with 9 bases between them.

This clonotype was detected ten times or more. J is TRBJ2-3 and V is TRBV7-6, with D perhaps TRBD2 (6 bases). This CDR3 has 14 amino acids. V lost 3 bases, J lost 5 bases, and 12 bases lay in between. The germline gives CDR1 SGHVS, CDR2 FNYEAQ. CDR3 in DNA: TGTGCCAGCAGCTTTACGGGAGCCGGAGATACGCAGTATTTT. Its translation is CASSFTGAGDTQYF.

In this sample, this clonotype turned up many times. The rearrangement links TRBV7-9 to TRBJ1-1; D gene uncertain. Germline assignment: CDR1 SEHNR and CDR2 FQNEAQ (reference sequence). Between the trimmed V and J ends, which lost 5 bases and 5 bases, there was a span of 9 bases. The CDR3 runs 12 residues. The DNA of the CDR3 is TGTGCCAGCAGCCCCGGAAGGACTGAAGCTTTCTTT. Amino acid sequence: CASSPGRTEAFF.

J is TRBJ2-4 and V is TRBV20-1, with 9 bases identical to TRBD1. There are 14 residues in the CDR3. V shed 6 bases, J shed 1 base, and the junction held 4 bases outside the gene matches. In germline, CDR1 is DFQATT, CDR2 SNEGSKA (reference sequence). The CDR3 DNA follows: TGCAGTGCCCGGACAGGGGAGGCCAAAAACATTCAGTACTTC. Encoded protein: CSARTGEAKNIQYF.

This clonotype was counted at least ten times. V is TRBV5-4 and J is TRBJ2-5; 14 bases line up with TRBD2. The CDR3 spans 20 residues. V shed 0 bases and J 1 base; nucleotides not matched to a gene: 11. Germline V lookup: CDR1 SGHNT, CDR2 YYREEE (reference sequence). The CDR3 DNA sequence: TGTGCCAGCAGCTTGGGACTAGCGGGAGGGCAACCATCCATCCAAGAGACCCAGTACTTC. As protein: CASSLGLAGGQPSIQETQYF.

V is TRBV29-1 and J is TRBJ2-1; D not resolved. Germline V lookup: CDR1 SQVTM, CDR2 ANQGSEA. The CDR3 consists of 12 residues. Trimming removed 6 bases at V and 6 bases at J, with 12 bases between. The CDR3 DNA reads TGCAGCGTCAGCCCAGCGACCAATGAGCAGTTCTTC. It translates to CSVSPATNEQFF.

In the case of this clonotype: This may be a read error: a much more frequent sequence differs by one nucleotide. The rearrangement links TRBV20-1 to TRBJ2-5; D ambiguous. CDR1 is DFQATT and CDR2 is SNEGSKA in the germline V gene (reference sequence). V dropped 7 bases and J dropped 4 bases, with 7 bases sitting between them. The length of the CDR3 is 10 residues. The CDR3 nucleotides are TGCAGTGTCTTCCGAGAGACCCAGTACTTC. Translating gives CSVFRETQYF.

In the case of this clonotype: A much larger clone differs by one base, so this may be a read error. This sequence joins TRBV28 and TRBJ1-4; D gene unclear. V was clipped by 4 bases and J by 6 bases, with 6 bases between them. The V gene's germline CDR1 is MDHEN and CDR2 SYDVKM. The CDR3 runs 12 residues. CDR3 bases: TGTGCCAGCAGTTCACGGGATGAAAAACTGTTTTTT. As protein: CASSSRDEKLFF.

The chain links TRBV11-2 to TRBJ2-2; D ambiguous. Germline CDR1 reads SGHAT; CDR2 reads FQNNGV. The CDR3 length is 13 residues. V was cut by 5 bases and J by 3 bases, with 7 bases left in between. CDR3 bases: TGTGCCAGCAGCCTCCCGCACACCGGGGAGCTGTTTTTT. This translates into CASSLPHTGELFF.

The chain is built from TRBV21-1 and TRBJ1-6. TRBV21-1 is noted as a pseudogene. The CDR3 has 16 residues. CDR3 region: CASSKSGGWDNSPLHF. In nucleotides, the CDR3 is TGTGCCAGCAGCAAATCAGGCGGATGGGATAATTCACCCCTCCACTTT.